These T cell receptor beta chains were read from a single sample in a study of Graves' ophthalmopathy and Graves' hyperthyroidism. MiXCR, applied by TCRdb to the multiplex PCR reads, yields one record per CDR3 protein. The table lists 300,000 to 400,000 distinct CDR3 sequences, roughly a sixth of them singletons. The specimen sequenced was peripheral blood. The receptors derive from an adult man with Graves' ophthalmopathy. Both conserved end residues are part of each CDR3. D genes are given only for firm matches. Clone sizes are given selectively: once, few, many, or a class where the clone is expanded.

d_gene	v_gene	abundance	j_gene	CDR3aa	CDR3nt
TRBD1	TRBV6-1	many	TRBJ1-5	CASSARGGIQPQHF	TGTGCCAGCAGTGCCAGGGGGGGGATTCAGCCCCAGCATTTT
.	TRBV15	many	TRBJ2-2	CATSRLASPNTGELFF	TGTGCCACCAGCAGATTAGCATCCCCGAACACCGGGGAGCTGTTTTTT
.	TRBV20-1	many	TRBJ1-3	CSARNGRSGNTIYF	TGCAGTGCTAGAAATGGGCGTTCGGGAAACACCATATATTTT
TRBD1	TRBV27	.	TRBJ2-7	CASSNRGFEQYF	TGTGCCAGCAGTAACAGGGGGTTTGAGCAGTACTTC
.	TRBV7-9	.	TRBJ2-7	CASSLPGIDEQYF	TGTGCCAGCAGCTTACCAGGGATCGACGAGCAGTACTTC
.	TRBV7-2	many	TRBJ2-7	CASSLSKAGSYEQYF	TGTGCCAGCAGCTTGTCCAAAGCGGGCTCCTACGAGCAGTACTTC
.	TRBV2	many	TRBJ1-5	CASQTDSNQPQHF	TGTGCCAGCCAGACCGATAGCAATCAGCCCCAGCATTTT
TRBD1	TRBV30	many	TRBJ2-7	CAWSTLETGRYEQYF	TGTGCCTGGAGTACACTCGAGACAGGGCGATACGAGCAGTACTTC
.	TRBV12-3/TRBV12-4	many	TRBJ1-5	CASPTAVYSNQPQHF	TGTGCCAGCCCTACTGCAGTTTATAGCAATCAGCCCCAGCATTTT
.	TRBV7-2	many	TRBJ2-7	CASSLGVEQYF	TGTGCCAGCAGCTTAGGGGTGGAGCAGTACTTC
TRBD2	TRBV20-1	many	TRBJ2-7	CSARGSGGPHEQYF	TGCAGTGCTAGAGGTAGCGGGGGGCCTCACGAGCAGTACTTC
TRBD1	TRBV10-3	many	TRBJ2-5	CAISEPGTGGSYEETQYF	TGTGCCATCAGTGAGCCGGGGACAGGGGGCAGTTATGAAGAGACCCAGTACTTC
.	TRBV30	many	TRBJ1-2	CASPGLGLGYTF	TGTGCCTCCCCGGGCCTAGGGTTGGGCTACACCTTC
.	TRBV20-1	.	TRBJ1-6	CSARGSDSYNSPLHF	TGCAGTGCTAGAGGGTCAGACAGCTATAATTCACCCCTCCACTTT
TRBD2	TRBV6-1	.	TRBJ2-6	CASSEREGTGANVLTF	TGTGCCAGCAGTGAAAGGGAGGGTACTGGGGCCAACGTCCTGACTTTC
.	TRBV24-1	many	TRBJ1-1	CATSPGHENTEAFF	TGTGCCACCAGCCCGGGACACGAGAACACTGAAGCTTTCTTT
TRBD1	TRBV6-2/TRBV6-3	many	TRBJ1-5	CASRAGQGNNQPQHF	TGTGCCAGCAGAGCGGGACAGGGGAACAATCAGCCCCAGCATTTT
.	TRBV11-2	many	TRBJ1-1	CASSLGSGLSEAFF	TGTGCCAGCAGCTTAGGGTCAGGGTTGTCTGAAGCTTTCTTT
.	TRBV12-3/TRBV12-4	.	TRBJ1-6	CASSLALGSPLHF	TGTGCCAGCAGTTTAGCGTTAGGTTCACCCCTCCACTTT
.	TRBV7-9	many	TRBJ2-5	CASSPWGPSEETQYF	TGTGCCAGCAGCCCCTGGGGACCGAGTGAAGAGACCCAGTACTTC
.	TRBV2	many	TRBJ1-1	CASRKLNRNTEAFF	TGTGCCAGCAGGAAACTCAACAGGAACACTGAAGCTTTCTTT
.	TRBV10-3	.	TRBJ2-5	CATKRAGGEETQYF	TGTGCCACCAAAAGGGCCGGGGGAGAAGAGACCCAGTACTTC
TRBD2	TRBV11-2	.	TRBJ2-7	CASSLGSSGRNYEQYF	TGTGCCAGCAGCTTAGGATCTAGCGGGAGAAACTACGAGCAGTACTTC
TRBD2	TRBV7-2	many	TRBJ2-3	CASSLVPSGRALDTQYF	TGTGCCAGCAGCTTAGTGCCTAGCGGGAGGGCGCTGGATACGCAGTATTTT
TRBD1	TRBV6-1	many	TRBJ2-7	CASSSPGQGLEEQYF	TGTGCCAGCTCATCCCCAGGACAGGGCCTCGAGGAGCAGTACTTC
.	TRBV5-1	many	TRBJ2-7	CASSFRPNYEQYF	TGCGCCAGCAGCTTCCGCCCTAACTACGAGCAGTACTTC
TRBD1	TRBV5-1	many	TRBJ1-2	CASSLQSEGAIYGYTF	TGCGCCAGCAGCTTGCAGTCGGAGGGGGCAATCTATGGCTACACCTTC
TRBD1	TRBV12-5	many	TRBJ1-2	CASGLVSGDRPIFSYGYTF	TGTGCTAGTGGTTTGGTCTCAGGGGACAGACCCATCTTCAGCTATGGCTACACCTTC
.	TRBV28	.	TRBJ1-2	CASSSRIGFYYGYIF	TGTGCCAGCAGTTCCCGGATAGGATTTTACTATGGCTACATCTTC
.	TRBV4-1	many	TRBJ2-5	CASSQDPVGLETQYF	TGCGCCAGCAGCCAAGATCCGGTAGGGTTGGAGACCCAGTACTTC
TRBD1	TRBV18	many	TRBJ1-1	CASSPRPGQGFAEAFF	TGTGCCAGCTCACCACGTCCGGGACAGGGCTTCGCTGAAGCTTTCTTT
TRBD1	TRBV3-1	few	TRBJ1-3	CASSWVGTAGNTIYF	TGTGCCAGCAGCTGGGTCGGGACAGCTGGAAACACCATATATTTT
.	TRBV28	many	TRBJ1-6	CASSLLRTANSPLHF	TGTGCCAGCAGTTTACTGAGGACGGCCAATTCACCCCTCCACTTT
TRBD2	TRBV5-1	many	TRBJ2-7	CASSLGLAPYEQYF	TGCGCCAGCAGCCTGGGACTAGCCCCCTACGAGCAGTACTTC
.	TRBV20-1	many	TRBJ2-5	CSARDGSGGVTQYF	TGCAGTGCTCGGGACGGGAGCGGAGGGGTGACCCAGTACTTC
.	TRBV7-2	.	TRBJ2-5	CASSLGSGLQETQYF	TGTGCCAGCAGCTTAGGGTCGGGCTTGCAAGAGACCCAGTACTTC
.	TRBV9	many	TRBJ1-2	CASSPRQAAFYGYTF	TGTGCCAGCAGCCCCAGACAGGCTGCCTTCTATGGCTACACCTTC
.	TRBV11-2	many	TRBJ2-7	CASSPGRDYEQYF	TGTGCCAGCAGCCCCGGCAGGGACTACGAGCAGTACTTC
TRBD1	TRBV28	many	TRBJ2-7	CASSFLRGQGLYEQYF	TGTGCCAGCAGTTTCCTGCGGGGACAGGGCCTATACGAGCAGTACTTC
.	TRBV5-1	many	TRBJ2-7	CASSMGSSYEQYF	TGCGCCAGCAGCATGGGGTCGTCCTACGAGCAGTACTTC
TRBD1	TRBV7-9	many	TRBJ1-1	CASSLALGGLRNTEAFF	TGTGCCAGCAGCTTAGCGTTAGGGGGCTTGAGGAACACTGAAGCTTTCTTT
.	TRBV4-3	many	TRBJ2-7	CASSLTRNFEQYF	TGCGCCAGCAGCCTGACCAGGAATTTCGAGCAGTACTTC
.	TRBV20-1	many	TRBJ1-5	CSARRFINQPQHF	TGCAGTGCTAGAAGGTTTATCAATCAGCCCCAGCATTTT
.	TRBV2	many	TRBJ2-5	CASSEAGDYKETQYF	TGTGCCAGCAGTGAAGCGGGAGACTATAAAGAGACCCAGTACTTC
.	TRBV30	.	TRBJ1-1	CAWSLQGREAFF	TGTGCCTGGTCGCTCCAGGGCAGGGAAGCTTTCTTT